A single sample gave rise to the 31 T cell receptor beta chains below, sequenced in a study of blood T cell repertoires in COVID-19. Method: immunoSEQ multiplex PCR; TCRdb's copy keeps in-frame clones and lacks some. The sample has about 120,000 clones; less than 90% are singletons. The specimen sequenced was peripheral blood. These receptors all come from a man at least 80 years old with acute or convalescent COVID-19.

The V gene is TRBV28, the J gene TRBJ2-3; no clear D gene. Germline V gene data show CDR1 as MDHEN and CDR2 as SYDVKM. This CDR3 region has 15 residues. The ends were cut back, 7 bases at V and 6 bases at J, with 20 bases in the middle. This CDR3 reads CASTRLFGLKDTQYF. CDR3 bases: TGTGCCAGCACCCGTTTGTTTGGCCTTAAGGATACGCAGTATTTT. Filled out from reference TRBV28 and TRBJ2-3, the complete variable domain reads DVKVTQSSRYLVKRTGEKVFLECVQDMDHENMFWYRQDPGLGLRLIYFSYDVKMKEKGDIPEGYSVSREKKERFSLILESASTNQTSMYLCASTRLFGLKDTQYFGPGTRLTVL.

This chain links TRBV5-4 with TRBJ1-2; 11 nucleotides align to TRBD1. CDR1 is SGHNT, CDR2 YYREEE, per germline (reference sequence). This CDR3 is built from 16 residues. V lost 2 bases and J lost 8; bases outside the gene matches: 11. The CDR3 sequence is CASSLVPGQGGKGYTF. The CDR3 DNA sequence: TGTGCCAGCAGCTTAGTCCCGGGACAGGGGGGAAAAGGCTACACCTTC. The whole variable domain, filled in from reference TRBV5-4 and TRBJ1-2, reads ETGVTQSPTHLIKTRGQQVTLRCSSQSGHNTVSWYQQALGQGPQFIFQYYREEENGRGNFPPRFSGLQFPNYSSELNVNALELDDSALYLCASSLVPGQGGKGYTFGSGTRLTVV.

V gene TRBV19 combines with J gene TRBJ2-2; 8 bases match TRBD1. J was trimmed by 3 bases and V by 3 bases; bases with no gene match: 3. The CDR3 has 15 amino acids. CDR1 and CDR2 (germline): LNHDA, SQIVND (reference sequence). The CDR3 DNA is TGTGCCAGTAGTATGGGACAGGTTGACACCGGGGAGCTGTTTTTT. Its protein is CASSMGQVDTGELFF. Full variable domain (outside the CDR3, taken from reference TRBV19 and TRBJ2-2): DGGITQSPKYLFRKEGQNVTLSCEQNLNHDAMYWYRQDPGQGLRLIYYSQIVNDFQKGDIAEGYSVSREKKESFPLTVTSAQKNPTAFYLCASSMGQVDTGELFFGEGSRLTVL.

V usage is TRBV3-1 (or the pseudogene TRBV3-2) and J usage is TRBJ1-1, with 8 bases that match TRBD1. The CDR3 has 15 residues. The V segment lost 0 bases and the J segment 5 bases; nucleotides outside the gene matches: 5. Germline values: CDR1 LGHDT, CDR2 YNNKEL (reference sequence). CDR3 DNA: TGTGCCAGCAGCCAAGATACAGGGGGAGGAACTGAAGCTTTCTTT. Translating gives CASSQDTGGGTEAFF.

V usage is TRBV11-2 and J usage is TRBJ2-1; D not resolved. V was clipped by 1 base and J by 7 bases, with 17 bases between them. CDR1 SGHAT and CDR2 FQNNGV come from the germline V gene. This CDR3 has 16 residues. Here the CDR3 reads CASSLVWPVRNNEQFF. The DNA for the CDR3 is TGTGCCAGCAGCTTAGTGTGGCCAGTCCGAAATAATGAGCAGTTCTTC.

V is TRBV11-2 and J is TRBJ1-1; D is unresolved. The CDR3 contains 14 residues. The germline V gene has CDR1 SGHAT and CDR2 FQNNGV. V gave up 2 bases and J gave up 4 bases, with 11 bases separating them. The CDR3 spells CASSLSAGSTEAFF. CDR3 nucleotides: TGTGCCAGCAGCTTAAGTGCCGGGAGCACTGAAGCTTTCTTT.

The chain is built from TRBV3-1 (or the pseudogene TRBV3-2) and TRBJ1-5; the D is unclear. CDR3 length equals 14 residues. Looked up from germline, CDR1 is LGHDT and CDR2 is YNNKEL (reference sequence). V dropped 4 bases and J dropped 4 bases, with 11 bases sitting between them. The DNA for the CDR3 is TGTGCCAGCAGCCCGGAGAGGAGAAATCAGCCCCAGCATTTT. This sequence encodes CASSPERRNQPQHF.

This chain uses TRBV5-4 with TRBJ2-5, with D perhaps TRBD2 (6 bases). From germline, CDR1 is SGHNT and CDR2 YYREEE (reference sequence). V was clipped by 0 bases and J by 1 base, with 10 bases between them. The CDR3 consists of 15 residues. Here the CDR3 DNA reads TGTGCCAGCAGCTTGGGGCTAGCGAGCCAAGAGACCCAGTACTTC. Its protein product is CASSLGLASQETQYF.

This chain links TRBV18 with TRBJ1-4; 7 bases align to TRBD1. Trimming took 3 bases from V and 8 from J; bases not matched to a gene: 3. The length of the CDR3 is 13 residues. CDR1 and CDR2 (germline): KGHSH, LQKENI. CDR3: CASSPGQSEKLFF. The CDR3 DNA reads TGTGCCAGCTCACCGGGACAGTCGGAAAAACTGTTTTTT.

The V gene is TRBV29-1, the J gene TRBJ1-1; D gene uncertain. Germline V CDR1 and CDR2: SQVTM, ANQGSEA. Trimming took 2 bases from V and 0 from J, leaving 4 bases between them. CDR3 size: 12 residues. CDR3: CSVEPLNTEAFF. CDR3 DNA: TGCAGCGTTGAACCATTGAACACTGAAGCTTTCTTT.

The rearrangement joins TRBV1 to TRBJ2-1; the table assigns TRBD1, which was not confirmed against the DNA. TRBV1 is shown as a pseudogene. There are 16 residues in the CDR3. CDR3 in amino acids: CTSSRSTVNSYNEQFF. The CDR3 DNA follows: TGCACCAGCAGCCGGTCGACAGTGAACTCCTACAATGAGCAGTTCTTC.

The chain couples TRBV7-8 to TRBJ2-3, with D possibly matching TRBD1 (5 bases). The CDR3 sequence is 14 residues long. V was trimmed by 2 bases and J by 2 bases, leaving 8 bases between them. CDR1 is SGHVS, CDR2 FQNEAQ, per germline. The CDR3 coding sequence is TGTGCCAGCAGCTTAATCAGGGCCACAGATACGCAGTATTTT. This codes for CASSLIRATDTQYF.

This chain joins TRBV28 and TRBJ1-4; D is unresolved. V lost 5 bases and J lost 8, with 12 bases in between. This CDR3 has 13 amino acids. Per the germline V gene, CDR1 is MDHEN and CDR2 is SYDVKM. Here the CDR3 reads CASSLPYQEKLFF. Written as DNA, the CDR3 is TGTGCCAGCAGTCTCCCCTATCAAGAAAAACTGTTTTTT.

The rearrangement joins TRBV19 to TRBJ1-6, with D hard to call. This CDR3 contains 15 residues. V lost 3 bases to trimming and J lost 4 bases, with 10 bases between them. Germline CDR1 reads LNHDA; CDR2 reads SQIVND (reference sequence). Here the CDR3 reads CASSILAEYNSPLHF. The CDR3 DNA reads as TGTGCCAGTAGTATTCTGGCGGAGTATAATTCACCCCTCCACTTT.

The chain recombines TRBV7-2 with TRBJ2-2; D gene unclear. This CDR3 contains 14 residues. Germline values: CDR1 SGHTA, CDR2 FQGNSA. Trimming took off 3 bases at V and 1 base at J, with 6 bases between the two ends. Here the CDR3 reads CASSFYMNTGELFF. The CDR3 DNA follows: TGTGCCAGCAGCTTTTACATGAACACCGGGGAGCTGTTTTTT.

This clone was recorded once. The J gene is TRBJ2-1, the V gene TRBV7-2, with a tentative D call TRBD2 (5 bases). Germline V gene data show CDR1 as SGHTA and CDR2 as FQGNSA. V was shortened by 1 base and J by 10 bases, with 14 bases between the two germline ends. CDR3 size: 14 residues. The CDR3 sequence is CASSLEGVAIEQFF. CDR3 bases: TGTGCCAGCAGCTTAGAAGGAGTAGCGATAGAGCAGTTCTTC.

This rearrangement joins TRBV6-5 to TRBJ1-1, with D possibly matching TRBD1 (6 bases). V was clipped by 6 bases and J by 3 bases, with 14 bases between them. This CDR3 is built from 14 residues. Germline CDR1 reads MNHEY; CDR2 reads SVGAGI. The CDR3 is CASRTTGTHTEAFF. The DNA for the CDR3 is TGTGCCAGCAGGACAACAGGGACCCACACTGAAGCTTTCTTT.

This rearrangement joins TRBV3-1 (or the pseudogene TRBV3-2) to TRBJ1-2, with 8 bases matching TRBD1. This CDR3 is built from 16 residues. Germline V lookup: CDR1 LGHDT, CDR2 YNNKEL (reference sequence). Germline trimming cut 5 bases from V and 7 bases from J; bases unmatched to any gene: 15. CDR3 amino acids: CASSYPATGGKSGYTF. The CDR3 coding sequence is TGTGCCAGCAGCTATCCCGCAACAGGGGGAAAATCTGGCTACACCTTC.

The CDR3 DNA is TGTGCCTGGAGGGGTGACGGACTAAATCAGCCCCAGCATTTT. This codes for CAWRGDGLNQPQHF. J is TRBJ1-5 and V is TRBV30, with D unclear. Germline CDR1 is GTSNPN and CDR2 is SVGIG (reference sequence). The CDR3 has 14 amino acids. The V gene lost 3 bases and the J gene lost 4 bases, with 13 bases spanning the gap.

The CDR3 reads CASSKAEQGAYEQYF. CDR3 bases: TGTGCCAGCAGCAAAGCCGAGCAGGGGGCCTACGAGCAGTACTTC. The chain employs TRBV3-1 (or the pseudogene TRBV3-2) and TRBJ2-7; 7 positions match TRBD1. The CDR3 is 15 residues long. Germline loops: CDR1 LGHDT, CDR2 YNNKEL (reference sequence). Trimming removed 5 bases from V and 2 bases from J; junction bases left unmatched: 9.

The V gene is TRBV19, the J gene TRBJ1-4; D unclear. Germline CDR1 LNHDA, CDR2 SQIVND (reference sequence). The CDR3 covers 16 residues. Trimming took 5 bases from V and 3 from J, leaving 16 bases between them. The CDR3 sequence: CASSPPAGRPNEKLFF. For the CDR3, the DNA is TGTGCCAGTAGTCCCCCGGCAGGCCGTCCTAATGAAAAACTGTTTTTT.

The chain carries TRBV19 and TRBJ1-2; TRBD1 agrees at 9 bases. V dropped 3 bases and J dropped 7; count of bases not matched to a gene: 9. The CDR3 is 15 amino acids. Germline-derived CDR1 and CDR2 are LNHDA and SQIVND (reference sequence). The CDR3 DNA sequence: TGTGCCAGTAGTATGCAACAGGGGGCTCATAGTGGCTACACCTTC. Its translation: CASSMQQGAHSGYTF.

The chain employs TRBV7-2 and TRBJ1-2, with D maybe TRBD1 (5 bases). The CDR3 has 14 amino acids. V was pared by 5 bases and J by 8 bases, with 18 bases between. Germline CDR1 and CDR2: SGHTA and FQGNSA. The CDR3 sequence is CASSRGTAVRGYTF. The CDR3 DNA reads TGTGCCAGCAGCCGCGGGACGGCGGTACGAGGCTACACCTTC.

This chain connects TRBV28 to TRBJ2-3; 10 bases line up with TRBD2. The CDR3 is 14 amino acids. Trimming removed 5 bases from V and 7 bases from J; junction bases left unmatched: 6. Germline V CDR1 and CDR2: MDHEN, SYDVKM. The DNA for the CDR3 is TGTGCCAGCAGTACGGGACTAGCGCCTTATACGCAGTATTTT. It encodes CASSTGLAPYTQYF.

The chain couples TRBV18 to TRBJ2-7, with TRBD2 matching 11 bases. This CDR3 comprises 15 residues. The V gene's germline CDR1 is KGHSH and CDR2 LQKENI. J was trimmed by 4 bases and V by 0 bases; bases with no gene match: 2. The CDR3 bases are TGTGCCAGCTCACCACCCTCTAGCGGGAGGTACGAGCAGTACTTC. It yields the protein CASSPPSSGRYEQYF.

The CDR3 region is CATGGTSGINEQFF. DNA of the CDR3: TGTGCCACCGGAGGGACTAGCGGCATCAATGAGCAGTTCTTC. The chain couples TRBV24-1 to TRBJ2-1; TRBD2 aligns across 11 bases. V was clipped by 9 bases and J by 6 bases; unmatched bases: 6. The length of the CDR3 is 14 residues. Germline CDR1 and CDR2: KGHDR and SFDVKD.

The CDR3 loop reads CASSRGQGGTEAFF. Here the CDR3 DNA reads TGTGCCAGCAGCCGTGGACAGGGTGGCACTGAAGCTTTCTTT. This sequence joins TRBV7-2 and TRBJ1-1; 8 bases agree with TRBD1. Germline CDR1 SGHTA, CDR2 FQGNSA. The CDR3 is made up of 14 amino acids. V trimming: 5 bases; J trimming: 4 bases; junction bases outside the gene matches: 6.

The chain is built from TRBV12-5 and TRBJ1-5, with D maybe TRBD1 (5 bases). Germline assignment: CDR1 LGHNT and CDR2 FRNRAP. The CDR3 length is 17 residues. V lost 0 bases to trimming and J lost 0 bases, with 12 bases between them. The CDR3 DNA follows: TGTGCTAGTGGTTTGGTATGGGGGGACTCTAGCAATCAGCCCCAGCATTTT. Translated: CASGLVWGDSSNQPQHF.

The chain combines TRBV10-3 with TRBJ2-5; 12 bases align to TRBD2. The CDR3 covers 14 residues. The trim removed 4 bases at V and 7 bases at J, leaving 4 bases unmatched. CDR1 ENHRY and CDR2 SYGVKD come from the germline V gene. The CDR3 reads CAISGTSGEGTQYF. The CDR3 nucleotides read TGTGCCATCAGTGGGACTAGCGGGGAAGGGACCCAGTACTTC.

CDR3 sequence (DNA): TGTGCCAGCAGCTTGGGGTTGGAGGGACTAGAGACCCAGTACTTC. Translated: CASSLGLEGLETQYF. V usage is TRBV5-8 and J usage is TRBJ2-5, with D perhaps TRBD2 (6 bases). V was shortened by 0 bases and J by 4 bases, with 13 bases between the two germline ends. CDR3 length equals 15 residues. Germline CDR1 SGHTS, CDR2 YDEGEE.

The chain links TRBV11-1 to TRBJ2-7; the D is unclear. There are 11 residues in the CDR3. Trimming took 1 base from V and 5 from J, leaving 3 bases between them. Germline assignment: CDR1 SGHAT and CDR2 FQDESV (reference sequence). The CDR3 reads CASSLGHEQYF. The CDR3 region has the DNA TGTGCCAGCAGCTTAGGGCACGAGCAGTACTTC.